This T cell receptor (beta chain) was captured in a study of PD-L1 blockade in urothelial cancer. The V gene's germline CDR1 is MNHNY and CDR2 SVGAGI (reference sequence). After removal of 6 bases from V and 5 bases from J, the junction contained 5 bases not matched to a gene. There are 14 residues in the CDR3. Synthetic analogs of TCR templates were spiked into every PCR. Produced via immunoSEQ multiplex PCR; TCRdb's table is partial and in-frame only. The table records tens of thousands of clones, approximately 85% of them present only once. Time point of the sample: peripheral blood 6 weeks after treatment start.

The sample was PBMCs, taken around atezolizumab (anti-PD-L1) treatment. V and J are TRBV6-6 and TRBJ2-7, with 12 bases identical to TRBD2. This sequence originates from a man aged 50-60 years with urothelial cancer. CDR3 coding DNA: TGTGCCAGCAGACTTAGACTAGCGGGAGACGAGCAGTACTTC. The encoded protein is CASRLRLAGDEQYF.